Listed here are 14 T cell receptor beta chains from one sample, sequenced in a study of T cell responses to AZD1222 COVID-19 vaccine. The method was immunoSEQ multiplex PCR; TCRdb's version includes in-frame clones alone and lacks a portion of them. The sample lists roughly 98,000 clones; 88% were seen once. Sample: peripheral blood, taken 28 days after the second AZD1222 dose. The receptors derive from an adult who received the AZD1222 COVID-19 vaccine.

V and J are TRBV5-4 and TRBJ2-1; 12 positions agree with TRBD2. The germline V gene has CDR1 SGHNT and CDR2 YYREEE (reference sequence). With V trimmed by 4 bases and J by 6 bases, 5 bases remained unmatched. The CDR3 spans 15 residues. CDR3: CASSTGTSGFNEQFF. The CDR3 coding sequence is TGTGCCAGCAGCACGGGGACTAGCGGGTTCAATGAGCAGTTCTTC. Variable domain in full (rest from reference TRBV5-4 and TRBJ2-1): ETGVTQSPTHLIKTRGQQVTLRCSSQSGHNTVSWYQQALGQGPQFIFQYYREEENGRGNFPPRFSGLQFPNYSSELNVNALELDDSALYLCASSTGTSGFNEQFFGPGTRLTVL.

The CDR3 region is CASSLVGTVSTDTQYF. CDR3 DNA sequence: TGCGCCAGCAGCTTGGTTGGGACAGTAAGCACAGATACGCAGTATTTT. The chain couples TRBV5-1 to TRBJ2-3, with 7 bases that match TRBD1. Looked up from germline, CDR1 is SGHRS and CDR2 is YFSETQ. V lost 0 bases and J lost 0; bases outside the gene matches: 4. The CDR3 runs 16 residues.

The V gene is TRBV30, the J gene TRBJ2-7; D might be TRBD2 (6 bases). This CDR3 has 14 amino acids. V lost 0 bases to trimming and J lost 3 bases, with 12 bases between them. CDR1 GTSNPN and CDR2 SVGIG come from the germline V gene (reference sequence). CDR3 in DNA: TGTGCCTGGAGTGTAGGGGCGGGGATCTACGAGCAGTACTTC. It is translated as CAWSVGAGIYEQYF. The full variable domain, with the rest looked up from reference TRBV30 and TRBJ2-7, is SQTIHQWPATLVQPVGSPLSLECTVEGTSNPNLYWYRQAAGRGLQLLFYSVGIGQISSEVPQNLSASRPQDRQFILSSKKLLLSDSGFYLCAWSVGAGIYEQYFGPGTRLTVT.

The rearrangement uses TRBV24-1 and TRBJ2-7; 9 nucleotides line up with TRBD2. The germline V gene has CDR1 KGHDR and CDR2 SFDVKD. The V segment lost 1 base and the J segment 0 bases; nucleotides outside the gene matches: 18. The CDR3 totals 21 residues. CDR3 loop: CATSDLEREESATSSSYEQYF. CDR3 nucleotides: TGTGCCACCAGTGATTTAGAGCGGGAGGAATCCGCCACTTCATCCTCCTACGAGCAGTACTTC.

The chain couples TRBV7-9 to TRBJ1-6; D is uncertain. Germline V gene lookup returns CDR1 SEHNR and CDR2 FQNEAQ (reference sequence). Trimming left V 1 base short and J 7 bases short, with 11 bases between. The CDR3 length is 15 residues. This CDR3 is CASSLGGRTNSPLHF. The CDR3 bases are TGTGCCAGCAGCTTAGGAGGACGGACCAATTCACCCCTCCACTTT.

Only one count was recorded for this clone. The rearrangement joins TRBV4-1 to TRBJ1-1; 10 nucleotides agree with TRBD1. The CDR3 runs to 16 residues. The V and J ends lost 0 bases and 0 bases, in that order; junction bases with no gene match: 1. Germline CDR1 and CDR2: MGHRA and YSYEKL. CDR3 sequence reads: CASSQETGGLNTEAFF. The CDR3 coding sequence is TGCGCCAGCAGCCAAGAGACAGGGGGCTTGAACACTGAAGCTTTCTTT.

The CDR3 DNA is TGTGCCAGCAGCAGTCCGGGACAGGGACAGAGCACTGAAGCTTTCTTT. This gives the protein CASSSPGQGQSTEAFF. The V gene is TRBV21-1, the J gene TRBJ1-1; the table's D call of TRBD1 was not tested on the DNA. TRBV21-1 is a listed pseudogene. The CDR3 has 16 amino acids.

This chain links TRBV28 with TRBJ2-1, with a weak D call TRBD2 (6 bases). The V end was cut by 3 bases, the J end by 4 bases, with 13 bases between. Germline V gene lookup returns CDR1 MDHEN and CDR2 SYDVKM. The CDR3 covers 15 residues. The CDR3 region is CASSFGGNLYNEQFF. The CDR3 coding sequence is TGTGCCAGCAGTTTTGGGGGGAACCTATACAATGAGCAGTTCTTC.

The V and J genes are TRBV10-1 and TRBJ2-1; 8 nucleotides align to TRBD1. The germline V gene has CDR1 WNHNN and CDR2 SYGVQD (reference sequence). V lost 6 bases and J lost 5; bases outside the gene matches: 21. This CDR3 spans 19 amino acids. CDR3 region: CASSNYPRTGNIDDNEQFF. The CDR3 DNA follows: TGCGCCAGCAGCAACTACCCAAGGACAGGGAACATTGACGACAATGAGCAGTTCTTC.

V usage is TRBV29-1 and J usage is TRBJ2-7; TRBD2 matches at 13 bases. Germline V gene sequence: CDR1 SQVTM, CDR2 ANQGSEA. The CDR3 contains 13 residues. V shed 7 bases, J shed 6 bases, and the junction held 6 bases outside the gene matches. CDR3 protein: CSGGTSGTREQYF. Here the CDR3 DNA reads TGCAGCGGTGGGACTAGCGGGACCCGCGAGCAGTACTTC.

The chain is built from TRBV11-2 and TRBJ1-3; D gene unclear. The CDR3 is 13 amino acids. Trimming pared 1 base from V and 1 base from J, leaving 2 bases between. Germline V gene sequence: CDR1 SGHAT, CDR2 FQNNGV. CDR3 nucleotide sequence: TGTGCCAGCAGCTTAGGTTCTGGAAACACCATATATTTT. It encodes CASSLGSGNTIYF.

This chain's CDR3 is CASSNEGNSINEQFF. CDR3 bases: TGTGCTAGTTCGAACGAGGGTAACTCCATCAATGAGCAGTTCTTC. The chain joins TRBV12-5 to TRBJ2-1; a possible D gene is TRBD2 (5 bases). The CDR3 is 15 amino acids. Deletions cut 8 bases from V and 6 bases from J, with 20 bases between. Germline CDR1 and CDR2: LGHNT and FRNRAP.

The table lists this clone with a few counts. The genes are TRBV6-5 and TRBJ1-5; D is possibly TRBD1 (5 bases). Looked up from germline, CDR1 is MNHEY and CDR2 is SVGAGI. This CDR3 is built from 14 residues. V was cut by 9 bases and J by 7 bases, with 19 bases left in between. CDR3 amino acids: CASERQLLEQPQHF. The DNA for the CDR3 is TGTGCCAGTGAGAGACAGCTTTTAGAGCAGCCCCAGCATTTT.

CDR3 sequence (DNA): TGTGCCAGCAGTTTACAGGGAGAGTCACCCCTCCACTTT. This codes for CASSLQGESPLHF. V usage is TRBV12-3 or TRBV12-4 and J usage is TRBJ1-6; a weak D match, TRBD1 (5 bases). The CDR3 contains 13 residues. V was pared by 2 bases and J by 10 bases, with 9 bases between.